The 8 T cell receptor beta chains in this list originate from one sample, sequenced in a study of blood T cell repertoires in COVID-19. Profiling relied on immunoSEQ multiplex PCR, and the TCRdb table lists in-frame clones only, not all of them. The table shows hundreds of thousands of clones, with around 84% occurring only once. Sequenced sample: peripheral blood. These receptors came from a man of 80 years or more with acute or convalescent COVID-19.

The J gene is TRBJ1-3, the V gene TRBV29-1; D is unclear. The V gene's germline CDR1 is SQVTM and CDR2 ANQGSEA. Trimming took 3 bases from V and 11 from J, leaving 11 bases between them. This CDR3 is 11 amino acids long. The CDR3 nucleotides are TGCAGCGTTGACGGTGGGCAAGCCATATATTTT. It yields the protein CSVDGGQAIYF.

V is TRBV5-8 and J is TRBJ2-1; TRBD2 matches at 11 bases. V trimming: 4 bases; J trimming: 4 bases; junction bases outside the gene matches: 4. CDR3 length: 15 residues. Germline CDR1 is SGHTS and CDR2 is YDEGEE. Written as DNA, the CDR3 is TGTGCCAGCAGCAGGACTAGCGGGTCGTACAATGAGCAGTTCTTC. Translated, it gives CASSRTSGSYNEQFF. Together with reference TRBV5-8 and TRBJ2-1, the CDR3 gives the full variable domain: EAGVTQSPTHLIKTRGQQATLRCSPISGHTSVYWYQQALGLGLQFLLWYDEGEERNRGNFPPRFSGRQFPNYSSELNVNALELEDSALYLCASSRTSGSYNEQFFGPGTRLTVL.

In this sample, this clone turned up a few times. The gene calls are TRBV7-3 and TRBJ2-3, with D possibly matching TRBD2 (6 bases). The CDR3 spans 16 residues. Germline values: CDR1 SGHTA, CDR2 FQGTGA. V was trimmed by 5 bases and J by 0 bases, leaving 15 bases between them. The CDR3 coding sequence is TGTGCCAGCAGCCCCCAAGGGCTAGCGAGCACAGATACGCAGTATTTT. This encodes CASSPQGLASTDTQYF.

Only a few counts were recorded for this clone. The V call is TRBV20-1, the J call TRBJ2-3, with D possibly being TRBD2 (5 bases). The CDR3 sequence is 14 residues long. In germline, CDR1 is DFQATT, CDR2 SNEGSKA (reference sequence). V was shortened by 3 bases and J by 2 bases, with 12 bases between the two germline ends. CDR3: CSASGLAPTDTQYF. The CDR3 coding sequence is TGCAGTGCTAGTGGTCTAGCTCCCACAGATACGCAGTATTTT.

The chain is built from TRBV10-3 and TRBJ2-1, with 15 positions matching TRBD2. Trimming removed 4 bases from V and 6 bases from J; junction bases left unmatched: 1. Germline V gives CDR1 ENHRY, CDR2 SYGVKD. There are 15 residues in the CDR3. CDR3 residues: CAISGTSGRANEQFF. The CDR3 nucleotides read TGTGCCATCAGTGGGACTAGCGGGAGGGCCAATGAGCAGTTCTTC.

The CDR3, as DNA: TGTGCCAGCAGTCCTTCGGACAGGGCTCCCCAGCATTTT. Translating it yields CASSPSDRAPQHF. J is TRBJ1-5 and V is TRBV6-6, with TRBD1 matching 8 bases. The CDR3 is 13 residues long. Unmatched junction bases numbered 7, after V lost 5 bases and J lost 10 bases. Germline V CDR1 and CDR2: MNHNY, SVGAGI (reference sequence).

The chain combines TRBV7-8 with TRBJ2-7; the match to TRBD1 covers 9 bases. V shed 5 bases and J 3 bases; nucleotides not matched to a gene: 5. CDR1 is SGHVS, CDR2 FQNEAQ, per germline. This CDR3 contains 14 residues. The CDR3 here is CASSRGQGNYEQYF. Written as DNA, the CDR3 is TGTGCCAGCAGCCGAGGACAGGGGAACTACGAGCAGTACTTC. The full variable domain, in which reference TRBV7-8 and TRBJ2-7 provide the parts outside the CDR3, is GAGVSQSPRYKVAKRGQDVALRCDPISGHVSLFWYQQALGQGPEFLTYFQNEAQLDKSGLPSDRFFAERPEGSVSTLKIQRTQQEDSAVYLCASSRGQGNYEQYFGPGTRLTVT.

The chain links TRBV19 to TRBJ2-2; 7 bases are a match to TRBD2. Germline V lookup: CDR1 LNHDA, CDR2 SQIVND (reference sequence). The CDR3 runs 13 residues. The V and J ends lost 4 bases and 5 bases, in that order; junction bases with no gene match: 1. The CDR3 sequence: CASSRGGTGELFF. In DNA form, the CDR3 reads TGTGCCAGTAGTAGGGGGGGAACCGGGGAGCTGTTTTTT.